Listed below are T cell receptor beta chains from one sample, sequenced in a study of identifying expanded T cells in peripheral blood. Libraries were prepared by immunoSEQ multiplex PCR; TCRdb keeps only in-frame clonotypes and omits some of them. The table shows around 99,000 clones, with 88% occurring only once. The sequenced sample consisted of blood. The receptors derive from a person aged 18 to 70 in good health. Each CDR3 is given with its conserved first and last residue. The D gene is left open where the match is weak. Rows may omit the clone size; those that give it use once, few, many or a size class.

CDR3nt,CDR3aa,v_gene,abundance,d_gene,j_gene
TGTGCCAGCAGCGTTAGGATTTTAGGTGAAGCTTTCTTT,CASSVRILGEAFF,TRBV28,once,NA,TRBJ1-1
TGTGCCAGCAGCTTAAACGGACTAGCGGGGTACAATGAGCAGTTCTTC,CASSLNGLAGYNEQFF,TRBV7-3,NA,TRBD2,TRBJ2-1
TGCGCCAGCAGCCAAGACCCGATCGGGGGCAATTCACCCCTCCACTTT,CASSQDPIGGNSPLHF,TRBV4-1,NA,NA,TRBJ1-6
TGTGCCAGCAGCTTAGGGCTCTTCCGGGACAGGGAGGACACCGGGGAGCTGTTTTTT,CASSLGLFRDREDTGELFF,TRBV7-9,NA,TRBD1,TRBJ2-2
TGTGCCAGCAGCAAGGGGGACAAATTCTATGGCTACACCTTC,CASSKGDKFYGYTF,TRBV7-8,NA,NA,TRBJ1-2
TGTGCCAGCAGTTACCGGGGAATCACAGATACGCAGTATTTT,CASSYRGITDTQYF,TRBV6-5,NA,NA,TRBJ2-3
TGTGCCAGCAGTTTAACCTCCTACGAGCAGTACTTC,CASSLTSYEQYF,TRBV28,NA,NA,TRBJ2-7
TGTGCCAGCAGCTTAGTGGCACGGAACACTGAAGCTTTCTTT,CASSLVARNTEAFF,TRBV7-2,NA,NA,TRBJ1-1
TGCGCCAGCAGCGCGTCGACAGTTTATAATTCACCCCTCCACTTT,CASSASTVYNSPLHF,TRBV5-1,NA,NA,TRBJ1-6
TGTGCCAGCAGTGAAGTACAACTTACTGGGGCCAACGTCCTGACTTTC,CASSEVQLTGANVLTF,TRBV2,NA,NA,TRBJ2-6
TGTGCCAGTACGGAGGGCCGAGAGACCCAGTACTTC,CASTEGRETQYF,TRBV19,NA,NA,TRBJ2-5
TGTGCCAGCAGCTTACAGGGGACTAGCGGGGGAAATACGCAGTATTTT,CASSLQGTSGGNTQYF,TRBV7-3,NA,TRBD2,TRBJ2-3
TGCGCCAGCAGCTTGGGACAAGGAAACACCGGGGAGCTGTTTTTT,CASSLGQGNTGELFF,TRBV5-1,NA,NA,TRBJ2-2
TGTGCCAGCAGTTTTCGACAGGGGAGTAGGTACGAGCAGTACTTC,CASSFRQGSRYEQYF,TRBV5-4,NA,TRBD1,TRBJ2-7
TGTGCCAGCAGCCAAGATGGGGCAGTGAGGCATGAAAAACTGTTTTTT,CASSQDGAVRHEKLFF,TRBV4-2,NA,NA,TRBJ1-4
TGTGCCAGCAGTTTATCGAGACTAGCGGGAGTTGAGACCCAGTACTTC,CASSLSRLAGVETQYF,TRBV27,NA,TRBD2,TRBJ2-5
TGTGCCTGGAGTTCTAGCGGGGGGGCCTTAGAGCAGTACTTC,CAWSSSGGALEQYF,TRBV30,NA,TRBD2,TRBJ2-7